This note documents a single TCR beta chain sequence. The sample is drawn from a study of blood T cell repertoires in COVID-19. Turning to the study itself: Sources were T cells, B-cell-depleted T cells, or PBMCs; the material itself was cDNA or gDNA.

Individuals drawn from 24 US areas were roughly 18 to 89 years old. Clinical history as reported by participants underpinned cohort assignment. Either two negative PCRs, clearance, or symptom resolution qualified Cohort 3 donors as recovered. Unmatched junction bases numbered 11, after V lost 3 bases and J lost 4 bases. Germline assignment: CDR1 SGHKS and CDR2 YYEKEE (reference sequence). The CDR3 is 16 residues long. Sequenced by immunoSEQ multiplex PCR; TCRdb stores in-frame clones only, minus some. The table records approximately 470,000 clones, around 87% of them present only once. The rearrangement uses TRBV5-5 and TRBJ2-5, with 8 bases identical to TRBD1. The sequencing input was PBMCs or T cells enriched from blood (not recorded which). The sequence was obtained from a woman between 18 and 29 years old who had recovered from COVID-19. CDR3 sequence (DNA): TGTGCCAGCAGCTCTCTCGCAGGGGGCATGAGAGAGACCCAGTACTTC. Translating it yields CASSSLAGGMRETQYF.